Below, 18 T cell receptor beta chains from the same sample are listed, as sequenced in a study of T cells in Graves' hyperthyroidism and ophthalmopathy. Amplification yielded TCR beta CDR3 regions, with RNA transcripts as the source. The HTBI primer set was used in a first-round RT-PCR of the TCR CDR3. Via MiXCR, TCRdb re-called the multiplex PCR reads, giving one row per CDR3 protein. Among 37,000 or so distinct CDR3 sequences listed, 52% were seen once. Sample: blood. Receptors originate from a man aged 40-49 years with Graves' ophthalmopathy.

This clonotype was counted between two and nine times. The chain's CDR3 is CSVEPSGSLNEQFF. Here the CDR3 DNA reads TGCAGCGTTGAGCCTAGCGGGAGTCTCAATGAGCAGTTCTTC. This chain connects TRBV29-1 to TRBJ2-1; TRBD2 aligns across 10 bases. Germline CDR1 SQVTM, CDR2 ANQGSEA. The CDR3 covers 14 residues. The V and J ends lost 3 bases and 6 bases, in that order; junction bases with no gene match: 5.

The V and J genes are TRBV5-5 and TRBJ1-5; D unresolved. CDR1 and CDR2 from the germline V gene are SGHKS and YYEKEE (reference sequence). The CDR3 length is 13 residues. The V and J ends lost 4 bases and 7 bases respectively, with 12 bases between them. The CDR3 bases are TGTGCCAGCAGCCGCCGGGTCGGGCAGCCCCAGCATTTT. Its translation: CASSRRVGQPQHF.

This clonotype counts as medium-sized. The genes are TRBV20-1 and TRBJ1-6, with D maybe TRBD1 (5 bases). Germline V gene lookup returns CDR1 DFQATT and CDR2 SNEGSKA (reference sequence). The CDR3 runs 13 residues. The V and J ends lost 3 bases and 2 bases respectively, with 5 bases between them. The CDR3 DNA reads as TGCAGTGCTAGGGACACCTATAATTCACCCCTCCACTTT. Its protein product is CSARDTYNSPLHF.

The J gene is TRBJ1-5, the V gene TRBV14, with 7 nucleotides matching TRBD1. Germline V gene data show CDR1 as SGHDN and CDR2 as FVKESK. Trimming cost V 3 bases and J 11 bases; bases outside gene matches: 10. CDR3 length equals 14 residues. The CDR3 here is CASSQITGEETQHF. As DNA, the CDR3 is TGTGCCAGCAGCCAGATAACAGGGGAAGAGACCCAGCATTTT.

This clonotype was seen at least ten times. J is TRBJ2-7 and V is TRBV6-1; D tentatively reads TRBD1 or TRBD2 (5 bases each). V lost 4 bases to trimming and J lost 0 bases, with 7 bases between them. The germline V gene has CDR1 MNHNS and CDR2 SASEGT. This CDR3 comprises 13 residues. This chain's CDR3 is CASSAGHSYEQYF. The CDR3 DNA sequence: TGTGCCAGCAGTGCGGGGCACTCCTACGAGCAGTACTTC.

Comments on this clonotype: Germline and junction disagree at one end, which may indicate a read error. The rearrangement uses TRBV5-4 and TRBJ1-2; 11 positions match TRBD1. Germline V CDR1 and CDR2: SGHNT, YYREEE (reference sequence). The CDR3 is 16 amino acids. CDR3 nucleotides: TGTGCCAGCAGCTGGGCGGACAGGGGGCATAACTATAGCTACACCTTC. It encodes CASSWADRGHNYSYTF.

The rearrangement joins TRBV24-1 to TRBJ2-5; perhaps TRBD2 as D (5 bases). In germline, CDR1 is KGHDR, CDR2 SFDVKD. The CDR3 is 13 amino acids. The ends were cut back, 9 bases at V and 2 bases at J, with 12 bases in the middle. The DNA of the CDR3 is TGTGCCACCGGACTGAGCGGACAAGAGACCCAGTACTTC. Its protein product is CATGLSGQETQYF.

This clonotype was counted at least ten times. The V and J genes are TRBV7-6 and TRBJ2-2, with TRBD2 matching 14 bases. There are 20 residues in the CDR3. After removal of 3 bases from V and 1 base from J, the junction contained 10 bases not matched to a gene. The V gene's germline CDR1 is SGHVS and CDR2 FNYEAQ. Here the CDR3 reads CASSLIAGTSGGRNTGELFF. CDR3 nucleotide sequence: TGTGCCAGCAGCTTGATAGCCGGGACTAGCGGGGGAAGGAACACCGGGGAGCTGTTTTTT.

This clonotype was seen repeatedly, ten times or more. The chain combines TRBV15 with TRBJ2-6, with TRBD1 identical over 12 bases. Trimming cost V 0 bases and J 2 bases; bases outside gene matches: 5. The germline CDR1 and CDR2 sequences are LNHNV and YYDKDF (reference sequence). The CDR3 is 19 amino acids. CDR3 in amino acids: CATSRDKGTGGAGANVLTF. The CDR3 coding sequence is TGTGCCACCAGCAGAGATAAAGGGACAGGGGGCGCTGGGGCCAACGTCCTGACTTTC.

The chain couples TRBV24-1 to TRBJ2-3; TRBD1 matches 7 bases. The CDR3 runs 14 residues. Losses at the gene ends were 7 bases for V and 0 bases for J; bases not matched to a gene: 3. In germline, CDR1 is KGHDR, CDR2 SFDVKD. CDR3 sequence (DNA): TGTGCCACCAGGGGACAGACTAGCACAGATACGCAGTATTTT. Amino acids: CATRGQTSTDTQYF.

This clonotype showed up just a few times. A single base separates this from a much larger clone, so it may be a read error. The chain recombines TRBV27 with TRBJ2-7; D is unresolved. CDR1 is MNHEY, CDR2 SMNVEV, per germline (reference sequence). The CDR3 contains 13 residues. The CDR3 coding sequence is TGTGCCTGCAGTCCAAGACCGTCCTACGAGCAGTACTTC. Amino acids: CACSPRPSYEQYF.

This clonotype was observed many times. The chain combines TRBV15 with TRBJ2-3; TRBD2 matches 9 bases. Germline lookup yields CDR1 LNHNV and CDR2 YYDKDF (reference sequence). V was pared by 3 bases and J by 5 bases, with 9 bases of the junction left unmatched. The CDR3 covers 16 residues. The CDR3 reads CATSSSLAGVVDTQYF. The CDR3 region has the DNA TGTGCCACCAGCAGTTCCTTAGCGGGAGTGGTAGATACGCAGTATTTT.

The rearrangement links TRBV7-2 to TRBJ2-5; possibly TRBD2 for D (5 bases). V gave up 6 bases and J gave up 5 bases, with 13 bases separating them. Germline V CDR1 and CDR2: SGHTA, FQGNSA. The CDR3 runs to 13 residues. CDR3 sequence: CASRKAVGETQYF. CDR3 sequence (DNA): TGTGCCAGCAGAAAAGCGGTCGGGGAGACCCAGTACTTC.

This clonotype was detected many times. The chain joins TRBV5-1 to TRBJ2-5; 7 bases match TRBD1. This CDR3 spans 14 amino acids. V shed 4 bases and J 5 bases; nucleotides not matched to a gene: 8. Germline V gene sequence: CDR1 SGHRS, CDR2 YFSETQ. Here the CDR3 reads CASSPGTVGETQYF. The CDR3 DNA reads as TGCGCCAGCAGCCCCGGGACAGTAGGGGAGACCCAGTACTTC.

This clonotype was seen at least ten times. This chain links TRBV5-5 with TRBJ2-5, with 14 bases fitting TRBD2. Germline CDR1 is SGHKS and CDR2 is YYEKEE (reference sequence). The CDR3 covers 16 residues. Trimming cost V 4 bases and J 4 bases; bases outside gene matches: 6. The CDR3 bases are TGTGCCAGCAGCCCGGGGACTAGCGGGAGTGTAGAGACCCAGTACTTC. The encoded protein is CASSPGTSGSVETQYF.

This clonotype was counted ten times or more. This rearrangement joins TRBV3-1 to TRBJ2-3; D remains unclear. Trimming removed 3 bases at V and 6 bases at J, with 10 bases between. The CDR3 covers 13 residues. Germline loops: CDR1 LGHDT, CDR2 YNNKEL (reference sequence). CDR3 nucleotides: TGTGCCAGCAGCCATAGTTTTGCGGATACGCAGTATTTT. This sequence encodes CASSHSFADTQYF.

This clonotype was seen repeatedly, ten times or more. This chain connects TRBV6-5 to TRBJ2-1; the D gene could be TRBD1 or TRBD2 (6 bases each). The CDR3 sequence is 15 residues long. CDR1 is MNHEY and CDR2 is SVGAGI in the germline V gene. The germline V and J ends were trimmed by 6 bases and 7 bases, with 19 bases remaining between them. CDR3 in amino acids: CASREGGGVVNEQFF. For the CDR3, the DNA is TGTGCCAGCAGGGAGGGGGGAGGCGTGGTTAATGAGCAGTTCTTC.

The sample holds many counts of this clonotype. CDR3 DNA: TGTGCCAGCAGCCCTTATACGGGAGGCTCTTCCCCTGAGACCCAGTACTTC. It is translated as CASSPYTGGSSPETQYF. The chain has TRBV4-2 and TRBJ2-5, with 7 bases matching TRBD2. The V gene's germline CDR1 is LGHNA and CDR2 YNFKEQ. This CDR3 region has 17 residues. J was trimmed by 5 bases and V by 4 bases; bases with no gene match: 16.